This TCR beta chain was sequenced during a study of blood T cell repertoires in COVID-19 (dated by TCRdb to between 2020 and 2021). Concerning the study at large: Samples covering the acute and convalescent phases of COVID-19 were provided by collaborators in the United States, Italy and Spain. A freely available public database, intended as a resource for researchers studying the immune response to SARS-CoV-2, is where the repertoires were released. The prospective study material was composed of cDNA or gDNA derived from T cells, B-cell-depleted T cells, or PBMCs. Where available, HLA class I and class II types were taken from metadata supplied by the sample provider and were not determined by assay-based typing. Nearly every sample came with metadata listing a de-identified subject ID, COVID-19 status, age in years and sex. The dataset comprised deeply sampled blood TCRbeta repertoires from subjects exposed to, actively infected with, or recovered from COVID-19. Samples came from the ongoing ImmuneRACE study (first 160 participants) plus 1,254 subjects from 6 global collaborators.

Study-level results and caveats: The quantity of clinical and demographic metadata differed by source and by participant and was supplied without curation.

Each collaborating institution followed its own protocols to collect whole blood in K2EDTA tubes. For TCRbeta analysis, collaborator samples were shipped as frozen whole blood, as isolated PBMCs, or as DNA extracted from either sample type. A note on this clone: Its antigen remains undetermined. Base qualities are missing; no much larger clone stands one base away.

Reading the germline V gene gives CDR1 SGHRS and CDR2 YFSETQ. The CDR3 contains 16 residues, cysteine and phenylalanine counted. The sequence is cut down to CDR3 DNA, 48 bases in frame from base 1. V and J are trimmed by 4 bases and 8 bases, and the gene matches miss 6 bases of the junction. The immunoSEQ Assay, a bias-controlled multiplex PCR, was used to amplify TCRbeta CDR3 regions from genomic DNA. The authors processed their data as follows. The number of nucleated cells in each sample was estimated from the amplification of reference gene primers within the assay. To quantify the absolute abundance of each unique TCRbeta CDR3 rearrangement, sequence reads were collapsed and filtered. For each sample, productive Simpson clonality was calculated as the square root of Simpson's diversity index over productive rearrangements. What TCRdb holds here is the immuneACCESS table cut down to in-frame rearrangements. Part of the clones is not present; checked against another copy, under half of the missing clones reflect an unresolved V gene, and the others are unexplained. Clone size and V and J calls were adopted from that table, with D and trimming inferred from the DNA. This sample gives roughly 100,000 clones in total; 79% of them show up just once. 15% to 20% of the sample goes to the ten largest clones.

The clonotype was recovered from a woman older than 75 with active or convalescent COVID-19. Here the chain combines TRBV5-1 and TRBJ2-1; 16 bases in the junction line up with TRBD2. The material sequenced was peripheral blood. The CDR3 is CASSDEGLAGGYEQFF. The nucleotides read TGCGCCAGCAGCGACGAGGGACTAGCGGGAGGGTATGAGCAGTTCTTC.